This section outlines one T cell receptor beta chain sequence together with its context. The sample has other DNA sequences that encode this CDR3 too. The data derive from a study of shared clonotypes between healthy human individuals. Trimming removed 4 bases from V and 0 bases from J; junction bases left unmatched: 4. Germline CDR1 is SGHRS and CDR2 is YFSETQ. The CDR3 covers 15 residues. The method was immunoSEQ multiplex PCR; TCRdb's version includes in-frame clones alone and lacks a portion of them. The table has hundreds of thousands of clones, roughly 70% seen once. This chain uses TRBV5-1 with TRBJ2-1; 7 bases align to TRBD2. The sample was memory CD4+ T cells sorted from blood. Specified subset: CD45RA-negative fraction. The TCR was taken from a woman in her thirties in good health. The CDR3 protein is CASSPSSGSYNEQFF. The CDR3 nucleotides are TGCGCCAGCAGCCCGTCTAGCGGCTCCTACAATGAGCAGTTCTTC.